The clone carrying this T cell receptor (beta chain) was seen more than once but under ten times. The sample belongs to a study of T-cell reconstitution after alpha-beta-depleted transplantation in children. For TCRbeta, the library was prepared with unique molecular identifiers. Each CDR3 protein is one row after TCRdb ran MiXCR on the PCR reads. Here the sample spans about 610,000 distinct CDR3 sequences, about 10% being singletons. This CDR3 region has 15 residues. The V end lost 6 bases, the J end lost 5 bases, and 20 bases lay between the germline ends. Germline-derived CDR1 and CDR2 are SQVTM and ANQGSEA.

The sample in question was PBMCs from the stem cell graft donor, obtained from the stem cell graft. The clonotype originates from a human donor who donated a stem cell graft to a child with acute myeloid leukemia. The V and J genes are TRBV29-1 and TRBJ2-1; perhaps TRBD1 as D (6 bases). The CDR3 protein is CSVPLPGHEDNEQFF. The CDR3 DNA reads as TGCAGCGTGCCGCTTCCGGGACACGAAGACAATGAGCAGTTCTTC.